What follows are 9 T cell receptor beta chains derived from one specimen sequenced in a study of blood T cell repertoires in COVID-19 (dated by TCRdb to the early 2020s). To prepare the library, the immunoSEQ multiplex PCR assay was applied. TCRdb took over this immuneACCESS table, retaining in-frame rearrangements with V and J assigned. Such tables are incomplete; in checked studies, under half of the missing clones stem from an unresolved V gene, and the remainder is unexplained. A total of 180,000 or so clones appear in this sample, roughly 86% of them only once. The ten largest clones add up to around 2.7% of the sample. The sequencing sample was made of peripheral blood. These receptors were obtained from a man between 40 and 49 years old with active or convalescent COVID-19.

The V call is TRBV30, the J call TRBJ1-2; D not certain. CDR3 length: 14 amino acids. V was trimmed by 4 bases and J by 1 base, leaving 13 bases between them. The germline V gene has CDR1 GTSNPN and CDR2 SVGIG (reference sequence). The CDR3 bases are TGTGCCTGGATTCAGGCGACCAGTAACTATGGCTACACCTTC. Translated, it gives CAWIQATSNYGYTF.

V and J are TRBV14 and TRBJ1-6, with 7 bases identical to TRBD1. Germline trimming cut 3 bases from V and 7 bases from J; bases unmatched to any gene: 9. The CDR3 covers 16 residues. Looked up from germline, CDR1 is SGHDN and CDR2 is FVKESK. CDR3 loop: CASSQITGVNNSPLHF. DNA for the CDR3: TGTGCCAGCAGCCAGATTACAGGGGTTAACAATTCACCCCTCCACTTT.

The chain employs TRBV2 and TRBJ1-2, with TRBD1 matching 7 bases. The CDR3 has 15 residues. Germline lookup yields CDR1 SNHLY and CDR2 FYNNEI. Unmatched junction bases numbered 13, after V lost 4 bases and J lost 8 bases. This chain's CDR3 is CASSGLRQGGTGYTF. The CDR3 nucleotides read TGTGCCAGCAGTGGGTTGAGACAGGGAGGAACCGGCTACACCTTC.

This rearrangement joins TRBV28 to TRBJ1-2; D is unclear. V was trimmed by 2 bases and J by 5 bases, leaving 6 bases between them. Germline V lookup: CDR1 MDHEN, CDR2 SYDVKM. The CDR3 sequence is 12 residues long. The CDR3 here is CASSLQSYGYTF. CDR3 nucleotide sequence: TGTGCCAGCAGTTTACAGTCATATGGCTACACCTTC.

This chain links TRBV7-2 with TRBJ1-5, with D maybe TRBD1 (6 bases). Trimming stripped 5 bases from V and 10 bases from J, with 15 bases between. Germline-derived CDR1 and CDR2 are SGHTA and FQGNSA. CDR3 length equals 13 residues. CDR3 in DNA: TGTGCCAGCAGCCCGGGGGGGGGCGATCCCCAGCATTTT. It yields the protein CASSPGGGDPQHF.

A single count supports this clone. In DNA, the CDR3 is TGCGCCAGCAGCCAAGTTCGTAGTGAGCAGTTCTTC. It specifies CASSQVRSEQFF. The chain carries TRBV4-1 and TRBJ2-1; D unresolved. Germline lookup yields CDR1 MGHRA and CDR2 YSYEKL. This CDR3 has 12 residues. V lost 1 base and J 9 bases, leaving 7 bases between the germline ends.

The rearrangement links TRBV20-1 to TRBJ2-5, with D unclear. The CDR3 is 11 amino acids. V was trimmed by 5 bases and J by 4 bases, leaving 8 bases between them. Looked up from germline, CDR1 is DFQATT and CDR2 is SNEGSKA (reference sequence). The CDR3 here is CSAAARETQYF. Written as DNA, the CDR3 is TGCAGTGCTGCCGCGAGAGAGACCCAGTACTTC.

The V call is TRBV5-1, the J call TRBJ2-7; TRBD2 agrees at 13 bases. Trimming took 5 bases from V and 3 from J; bases not matched to a gene: 8. Germline CDR1 reads SGHRS; CDR2 reads YFSETQ. This CDR3 has 16 amino acids. The CDR3 nucleotides are TGCGCCAGCAGTTCCGGACTAGCGGGGGTCTACTACGAGCAGTACTTC. Its translation: CASSSGLAGVYYEQYF.

A few counts support this clone. The sample contains more than one DNA sequence encoding this CDR3. The chain has TRBV19 and TRBJ1-1; D not resolved. Germline lookup yields CDR1 LNHDA and CDR2 SQIVND (reference sequence). V lost 3 bases and J lost 1, with 6 bases in between. There are 13 residues in the CDR3. The chain's CDR3 is CASSIRRNTEAFF. DNA for the CDR3: TGTGCCAGTAGTATTCGGAGGAACACTGAAGCTTTCTTT.